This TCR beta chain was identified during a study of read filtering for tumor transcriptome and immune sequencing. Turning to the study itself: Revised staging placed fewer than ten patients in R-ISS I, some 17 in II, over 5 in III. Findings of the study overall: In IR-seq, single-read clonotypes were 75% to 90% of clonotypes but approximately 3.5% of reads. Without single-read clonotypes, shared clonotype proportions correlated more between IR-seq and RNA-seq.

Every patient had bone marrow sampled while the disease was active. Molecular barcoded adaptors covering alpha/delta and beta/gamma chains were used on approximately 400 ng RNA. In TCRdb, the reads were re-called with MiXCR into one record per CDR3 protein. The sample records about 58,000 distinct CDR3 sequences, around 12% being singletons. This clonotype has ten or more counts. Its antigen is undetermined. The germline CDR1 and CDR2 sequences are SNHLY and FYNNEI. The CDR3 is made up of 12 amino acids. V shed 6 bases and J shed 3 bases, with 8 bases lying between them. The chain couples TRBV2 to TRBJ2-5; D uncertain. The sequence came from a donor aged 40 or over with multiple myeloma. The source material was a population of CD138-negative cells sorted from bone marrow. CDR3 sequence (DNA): TGTGCCAGCAGGACGGAGAAAGAGACCCAGTACTTC. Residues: CASRTEKETQYF.